This TCR beta chain was sequenced during a study of blood T cell repertoires in COVID-19. Study at large: Samples came from the United States, Italy and Spain, spanning acute and convalescent COVID-19.

Original processing notes: Estimation of nucleated cell counts was performed using reference gene primer amplification. TCRdb's copy holds only in-frame clones and misses some; the assay was immunoSEQ multiplex PCR. V and J calls and clone size are those listed in that table; D and trimming were worked out from the DNA. The data show about 94,000 clones, 80% seen once. The CDR3 loop spans 14 amino acids. CDR1 is MDHEN and CDR2 is SYDVKM in the germline V gene. V was pared by 4 bases and J by 10 bases, with 14 bases between. This clone has more than one count but fewer than ten. This rearrangement joins TRBV28 to TRBJ1-6; D is possibly TRBD1 (5 bases). The source of this sequence is a human donor in a cohort sampled during active COVID-19. Sequences were obtained from peripheral blood. CDR3 DNA sequence: TGTGCCAGCAGTTCTCCCAGGGTAGAATCACCCCTCCACTTT. Its translation is CASSSPRVESPLHF.